This TCR beta chain was sequenced for a study of T cells after yellow fever vaccination. Study results and caveats: The study found a weaker secondary response that peaked faster, day 5 versus 15. Relatively few clonotypes were ones that appeared in both CD4 and CD8 compartments.

The germline V gene has CDR1 MNHEY and CDR2 SVGAGI. The CDR3 spans 15 residues. Trimming took 2 bases from V and 7 from J; bases not matched to a gene: 6. MiXCR, run by TCRdb on the 5' RACE reads, gives a single entry per CDR3 protein. The sample records approximately 300,000 distinct CDR3 sequences, roughly 6.8% being singletons. Only a few counts were recorded for this clonotype. The antigen remains unidentified. Material: PBMCs, obtained approximately 47 days after the first yellow fever vaccination. The TCR was taken from a man in his late teens or twenties who received the YFV17D yellow fever vaccine. This chain links TRBV6-5 with TRBJ2-2; 8 bases agree with TRBD1. In DNA, the CDR3 is TGTGCCAGCAGTTACACGTCAGGGGGCAACGGGGAGCTGTTTTTT. This sequence encodes CASSYTSGGNGELFF.